This TCR beta chain was obtained from a study of blood T cell repertoires in COVID-19. Study context: The origin of the acute and convalescent COVID-19 samples was the United States, Italy and Spain.

Germline-derived CDR1 and CDR2 are SGHRS and YFSETQ. The CDR3 contains 15 residues. The V and J ends lost 5 bases and 2 bases, in that order; junction bases with no gene match: 8. Per the study methods: How many nucleated cells were present was estimated from reference gene primer amplification. TCRdb's copy holds only in-frame clones and misses some; the assay was immunoSEQ multiplex PCR. That table furnishes V, J and clone size, whereas the DNA furnished D and trimming. There are roughly 250,000 clones in the sample; more than 70% occur only once, and about 2.5% lies in the top ten. J is TRBJ2-3 and V is TRBV5-1; 7 bases align to TRBD2. Source material: peripheral blood. This TCR was recovered from a woman between 45 and 60 years old with acute or convalescent COVID-19. The CDR3 loop reads CASRTLAGDTDTQYF. CDR3 coding DNA: TGCGCCAGCAGGACCTTGGCGGGGGACACAGATACGCAGTATTTT.